These 25 T cell receptor beta chains share one sample of origin, sequenced in a study of T cell repertoires in cytomegalovirus infection. Each CDR3 protein is one row after TCRdb ran MiXCR on the reads. Of roughly 920,000 distinct CDR3 sequences listed, more than 25% were seen once; the top ten hold over 12%. For these receptors, no antigen is known. The material sequenced was cultured CD8+ T cells from PBMCs, taken from culture after CMV antigen stimulation. The receptors here all came from a human donor in good health (CMV status not recorded). Some clones in this sample may be carry-over from other donors' samples.

The rearrangement uses TRBV7-6 and TRBJ2-7; D gene ambiguous. The germline V gene has CDR1 SGHVS and CDR2 FNYEAQ. Deletions cut 1 base from V and 3 bases from J, with 13 bases between. The CDR3 loop spans 15 amino acids. As DNA, the CDR3 is TGTGCCAGCAGCTTAGAGGGATCCCTTAGCTACGAGCAGTACTTC. This translates into CASSLEGSLSYEQYF.

This clonotype was picked up a small number of times. The chain couples TRBV6-2 or TRBV6-3 to TRBJ2-7; D call uncertain. The CDR3 contains 13 residues. V shed 5 bases and J shed 2 bases, with 10 bases lying between them. The germline V gene has CDR1 MNHEY and CDR2 SVGEGT. The CDR3 bases are TGTGCCAGCAGTACCCCTAGAGCCTACGAGCAGTACTTC. This codes for CASSTPRAYEQYF.

V is TRBV7-9 and J is TRBJ2-1; 7 nucleotides match TRBD1. Trimming removed 5 bases from V and 7 bases from J; junction bases left unmatched: 17. Germline CDR1 SEHNR, CDR2 FQNEAQ (reference sequence). This CDR3 contains 17 residues. The CDR3 DNA follows: TGTGCCAGCAGCCCTATTCATACAGGGGCCTATCCGAATGAGCAGTTCTTC. Translating it yields CASSPIHTGAYPNEQFF. Using reference TRBV7-9 and TRBJ2-1 for the parts outside the CDR3, the full variable domain is DTGVSQNPRHKITKRGQNVTFRCDPISEHNRLYWYRQTLGQGPEFLTYFQNEAQLEKSRLLSDRFSAERPKGSFSTLEIQRTEQGDSAMYLCASSPIHTGAYPNEQFFGPGTRLTVL.

The genes are TRBV4-1 and TRBJ2-6; D gene uncertain. Germline CDR1 MGHRA, CDR2 YSYEKL. CDR3 size: 21 residues. Trimming removed 2 bases at V and 0 bases at J, with 23 bases between. The CDR3 DNA follows: TGCGCCAGCAGCCAAAAACAGCGTAACACTCTCATTTTCTCTGGGGCCAACGTCCTGACTTTC. Protein: CASSQKQRNTLIFSGANVLTF.

The chain employs TRBV7-9 and TRBJ1-1; D might be TRBD1 (5 bases). The germline V gene encodes CDR1 SEHNR and CDR2 FQNEAQ (reference sequence). The CDR3 runs to 13 residues. With 8 bases removed from V and 3 bases from J, the gap between germline ends came to 13 bases. CDR3 protein: CASPGGMDTEAFF. CDR3 nucleotides: TGTGCCAGCCCCGGGGGAATGGACACTGAAGCTTTCTTT. Full variable domain (remainder filled in from reference TRBV7-9 and TRBJ1-1): DTGVSQNPRHKITKRGQNVTFRCDPISEHNRLYWYRQTLGQGPEFLTYFQNEAQLEKSRLLSDRFSAERPKGSFSTLEIQRTEQGDSAMYLCASPGGMDTEAFFGQGTRLTVV.

The chain carries TRBV10-3 and TRBJ2-1; 9 bases agree with TRBD1. The CDR3 is 13 residues long. The V segment lost 10 bases and the J segment 7 bases; nucleotides outside the gene matches: 8. Germline CDR1 is ENHRY and CDR2 is SYGVKD. The DNA of the CDR3 is TGTGCCACAAGCCGACAGGGGGGAAATGAGCAGTTCTTC. Translation: CATSRQGGNEQFF.

The chain recombines TRBV6-5 with TRBJ1-1; D is possibly TRBD1 (5 bases). V lost 0 bases, J lost 6 bases, and 11 bases lay in between. Germline V gene lookup returns CDR1 MNHEY and CDR2 SVGAGI. The CDR3 totals 14 residues. The CDR3 spells CASSYSGVRAEAFF. The CDR3 nucleotides read TGTGCCAGCAGTTACTCAGGGGTCCGGGCTGAAGCTTTCTTT.

J is TRBJ2-3 and V is TRBV6-1; 9 bases agree with TRBD1. Germline CDR1 MNHNS, CDR2 SASEGT. The J segment lost 1 base and the V segment lost 6 bases, leaving 8 bases of the junction unmatched. This CDR3 contains 16 residues. Here the CDR3 reads CASRRTRDRGTDTQYF. The CDR3, as DNA: TGTGCCAGCAGGAGGACCCGGGACAGGGGCACAGATACGCAGTATTTT.

In this sample, this clonotype turned up a few times. This rearrangement joins TRBV6-5 to TRBJ2-5; no clear D gene. The germline CDR1 and CDR2 sequences are MNHEY and SVGAGI. The CDR3 covers 14 residues. With 0 bases removed from V and 7 bases from J, the gap between germline ends came to 12 bases. The CDR3 loop reads CASSYSSLDRTQYF. CDR3 nucleotide sequence: TGTGCCAGCAGTTACTCCTCTCTAGACCGGACCCAGTACTTC.

This clonotype occurred many times. The chain combines TRBV6-2 or TRBV6-3 with TRBJ1-1, with D hard to call. The CDR3 has 12 residues. Germline-derived CDR1 and CDR2 are MNHEY and SVGEGT. V was cut by 3 bases and J by 3 bases, with 5 bases left in between. The CDR3 DNA reads TGTGCCAGCAGTTATCCGGACACTGAAGCTTTCTTT. Translated, it gives CASSYPDTEAFF.

This clonotype was detected only a few times. This chain connects TRBV7-9 to TRBJ2-1, with D possibly TRBD1 on 6 matching bases. The CDR3 loop spans 14 amino acids. V gave up 4 bases and J gave up 9 bases, with 16 bases separating them. Germline lookup yields CDR1 SEHNR and CDR2 FQNEAQ (reference sequence). In DNA, the CDR3 is TGTGCCAGCAGCTCCCCGGGAACAGGGAGTGAGCAGTTCTTC. It is translated as CASSSPGTGSEQFF.

The chain combines TRBV7-6 with TRBJ1-2; D possibly corresponds to TRBD1 (6 bases). The CDR3 contains 13 residues. V was clipped by 7 bases and J by 4 bases, with 13 bases between them. Germline V gives CDR1 SGHVS, CDR2 FNYEAQ. CDR3 amino acids: CASTTGFGYGYTF. As DNA, the CDR3 is TGTGCCAGCACCACAGGGTTTGGCTATGGCTACACCTTC.

Only a few counts were recorded for this clonotype. V is TRBV7-9 and J is TRBJ2-7; TRBD1 or TRBD2 may be the D gene (5 bases each). This CDR3 region has 15 residues. Germline CDR1 SEHNR, CDR2 FQNEAQ (reference sequence). With 2 bases removed from V and 3 bases from J, the gap between germline ends came to 14 bases. This CDR3 reads CASSLRTRGRYEQYF. The CDR3 nucleotides are TGTGCCAGCAGCTTAAGGACAAGGGGACGCTACGAGCAGTACTTC.

The chain has TRBV12-3 or TRBV12-4 and TRBJ1-5; D is unresolved. The CDR3 runs 13 residues. V lost 4 bases to trimming and J lost 9 bases, with 13 bases between them. The CDR3 loop reads CASSSALDRPQHF. CDR3 nucleotide sequence: TGTGCCAGCAGTTCGGCGTTGGATAGGCCCCAGCATTTT.

This clonotype has a handful of counts. V is TRBV7-9 and J is TRBJ1-2; D is uncertain. Trimming took 1 base from V and 4 from J, leaving 16 bases between them. Germline CDR1 reads SEHNR; CDR2 reads FQNEAQ (reference sequence). This CDR3 contains 16 residues. The CDR3 DNA is TGTGCCAGCAGCTTAGATTCCGGGGTCGGCAGCTATGGCTACACCTTC. Encoded protein: CASSLDSGVGSYGYTF.

Regarding this clonotype: The junction departs from germline at one end; a sequencing error may be responsible. This chain joins TRBV5-6 and TRBJ2-7; either TRBD1 or TRBD2 may supply D (6 bases each). Per germline, CDR1 SGHDT and CDR2 YYEEEE. CDR3 length: 17 residues. CDR3 DNA sequence: TGTGCCAGCAAGGGGGGCGTGGGGGCGCCAAACTCCTACGCGCAGTACTTC. Amino acid sequence: CASKGGVGAPNSYAQYF.

This clonotype was observed a handful of times. The DNA of the CDR3 is TGTGCCAGCAGCCATAACCCGGGAGGGATCACTAGCACAGATACGCAGTATTTT. It yields the protein CASSHNPGGITSTDTQYF. The chain couples TRBV7-9 to TRBJ2-3; 8 nucleotides align to TRBD2. The CDR3 is 18 residues long. V lost 5 bases to trimming and J lost 0 bases; unmatched junction nucleotides: 13. The germline CDR1 and CDR2 sequences are SEHNR and FQNEAQ (reference sequence).

J is TRBJ1-5 and V is TRBV24-1; 8 nucleotides match TRBD1. CDR3 length: 17 amino acids. Trimming removed 2 bases from V and 0 bases from J; junction bases left unmatched: 5. Per the germline V gene, CDR1 is KGHDR and CDR2 is SFDVKD. CDR3 region: CATSDSAGGYSNQPQHF. The DNA of the CDR3 is TGTGCCACCAGTGATTCCGCAGGGGGCTATAGCAATCAGCCCCAGCATTTT.

There are many counts of this clonotype. The V and J genes are TRBV10-3 and TRBJ2-5; weak D call: TRBD2 (6 bases). Trimming took 6 bases from V and 2 from J, leaving 25 bases between them. CDR3 length: 18 residues. The V gene's germline CDR1 is ENHRY and CDR2 SYGVKD. Here the CDR3 DNA reads TGTGCCATCAGCGACCCATTCCTTGGAGGCGGGGATCAAGAGACCCAGTACTTC. The encoded protein is CAISDPFLGGGDQETQYF.

Only a few counts were recorded for this clonotype. The V and J genes are TRBV7-3 and TRBJ1-1, with D tentatively TRBD1 (6 bases). CDR1 and CDR2 (germline): SGHTA, FQGTGA. CDR3 length: 16 residues. The germline V and J ends were trimmed by 1 base and 0 bases, with 12 bases remaining between them. CDR3 DNA sequence: TGTGCCAGCAGCTTAATCTCGGACAGATTGAACACTGAAGCTTTCTTT. Its protein product is CASSLISDRLNTEAFF.

This clonotype was seen only a few times. This chain links TRBV27 with TRBJ2-1; D perhaps matches TRBD2 (7 bases). The CDR3 has 15 amino acids. V shed 7 bases and J shed 4 bases, with 17 bases lying between them. Germline lookup yields CDR1 MNHEY and CDR2 SMNVEV (reference sequence). The CDR3 loop reads CASNPRGGAYNEQFF. CDR3 sequence (DNA): TGTGCCAGCAACCCAAGGGGGGGCGCTTACAATGAGCAGTTCTTC.

In its sample, this clonotype was seen a few times. The chain employs TRBV7-9 and TRBJ1-4; tentative D call: TRBD1 (6 bases). V lost 7 bases to trimming and J lost 5 bases, with 29 bases between them. The CDR3 loop spans 19 amino acids. CDR1 is SEHNR, CDR2 FQNEAQ, per germline (reference sequence). CDR3 in amino acids: CASTVQRRVKTGGNEKLFF. CDR3 bases: TGTGCCAGCACGGTCCAACGGCGGGTCAAAACCGGGGGCAATGAAAAACTGTTTTTT.

This chain links TRBV2 with TRBJ2-3, with 12 nucleotides matching TRBD1. This CDR3 has 15 amino acids. Germline loops: CDR1 SNHLY, CDR2 FYNNEI. V was pared by 6 bases and J by 5 bases, with 6 bases of the junction left unmatched. CDR3 in amino acids: CASSRDRGRQDTQYF. CDR3 coding DNA: TGTGCCAGCAGCCGGGACAGGGGGCGACAAGATACGCAGTATTTT.

This clonotype was picked up many times. The CDR3 nucleotides are TGTGCCAGCAGTCCAGGGGTAGGTCAGCCCCAGCATTTT. This codes for CASSPGVGQPQHF. This rearrangement joins TRBV28 to TRBJ1-5; weak D call: TRBD1 (6 bases). The CDR3 runs 13 residues. Trimming took off 5 bases at V and 6 bases at J, with 11 bases between the two ends. Germline lookup yields CDR1 MDHEN and CDR2 SYDVKM.

This clonotype has more than one count but fewer than ten. The J gene is TRBJ1-2, the V gene TRBV12-3 or TRBV12-4, with no clear D. The germline V and J ends were trimmed by 3 bases and 0 bases, with 11 bases remaining between them. The CDR3 is made up of 15 amino acids. CDR3 residues: CASSFHRLANYGYTF. CDR3 DNA sequence: TGTGCCAGCAGTTTTCACAGACTAGCTAACTATGGCTACACCTTC.